The 24 T cell receptor beta chains below come from one sample, sequenced in a study of CD8 T cells in ankylosing spondylitis (dated by TCRdb to 2016 to 2017). Their specific antigens are unknown. Library creation used 5' RACE. TCRdb lists the instrument as Illumina HiSeq 2500. TCRdb trimmed public reads at Q25 via fastp, called clones via MiXCR and kept in-frame beta chains. Entries that share a CDR3 protein sequence are merged under the most common genes and DNA. The sample table contains around 490,000 distinct CDR3 sequences; only one count was recorded for about 5.7% of them. Jointly, the top ten make up under 4.5% of the sample. Here is what the overall study found, with its caveats: A TCR beta motif made up of several highly homologous amino acid variants appeared to be characteristic of blood from ankylosing spondylitis patients.

The specimen was blood, either unsorted or a sorted T cell fraction (not recorded which). These receptors were collected from a male donor with ankylosing spondylitis.

This clonotype has ten or more counts. The rearrangement joins TRBV18 to TRBJ1-2; 10 nucleotides match TRBD1. With 8 bases clipped from V and 8 bases from J, the junction kept 11 bases outside the gene matches. The CDR3 has 14 amino acids. The germline V gene encodes CDR1 KGHSH and CDR2 LQKENI. Here the CDR3 reads CASSPPGQGYGYTF. CDR3 sequence (DNA): TGTGCCAGCAGTCCCCCGGGACAGGGGTACGGCTACACCTTC.

The CDR3 DNA follows: TGCGCCAGCAGCTTGGGCGGGATCGTTATGGAGACCCAGTACTTC. This codes for CASSLGGIVMETQYF. The V call is TRBV5-1, the J call TRBJ2-5, with a tentative D call TRBD2 (6 bases). Germline loops: CDR1 SGHRS, CDR2 YFSETQ. V lost 0 bases and J lost 5, with 14 bases in between. The CDR3 totals 15 residues.

This clonotype appeared many times. The rearrangement uses TRBV2 and TRBJ2-5, with 11 bases aligning to TRBD2. The germline gives CDR1 SNHLY, CDR2 FYNNEI. Trimming took 5 bases from V and 4 from J; bases not matched to a gene: 6. CDR3 size: 15 residues. The CDR3 DNA reads TGTGCCAGCAGTCCCCCACTAGCGGGAGTAGAGACCCAGTACTTC. Residues: CASSPPLAGVETQYF.

This clonotype was found many times. The chain combines TRBV7-8 with TRBJ2-1; tentative D call: TRBD2 (6 bases). The germline gives CDR1 SGHVS, CDR2 FQNEAQ. This CDR3 contains 17 residues. Trimming removed 2 bases from V and 1 base from J, with 15 bases in between. The CDR3 DNA sequence: TGTGCCAGCAGCTTATCATCTGGGCTAGCGTCCTACAATGAGCAGTTCTTC. Translated: CASSLSSGLASYNEQFF.

This clonotype appeared many times. This sequence joins TRBV5-1 and TRBJ1-6; maybe TRBD1 (5 bases). Germline loops: CDR1 SGHRS, CDR2 YFSETQ. Trimming shortened V by 5 bases and J by 6 bases, and 12 bases separated the two germline ends. The CDR3 consists of 14 residues. The CDR3 reads CASRPGPTNSPLHF. Written as DNA, the CDR3 is TGCGCCAGCAGACCGGGACCGACTAATTCACCCCTCCACTTT.

This clonotype was found many times. The rearrangement joins TRBV5-1 to TRBJ2-7, with D maybe TRBD1 (6 bases). Between the trimmed V and J ends, which lost 1 base and 3 bases, there was a span of 11 bases. The V gene's germline CDR1 is SGHRS and CDR2 YFSETQ. This CDR3 spans 14 amino acids. The CDR3, as DNA: TGCGCCAGCAGCTTGACCTTGGACAGCTACGAGCAGTACTTC. The encoded protein is CASSLTLDSYEQYF.

There are many counts of this clonotype. The rearrangement links TRBV7-2 to TRBJ2-3, with TRBD1 identical over 9 bases. V trimming: 4 bases; J trimming: 6 bases; junction bases outside the gene matches: 8. From germline, CDR1 is SGHTA and CDR2 FQGNSA. The CDR3 is 15 residues long. CDR3 sequence reads: CASSYRGLGADTQYF. The CDR3 nucleotides read TGTGCCAGCAGCTACAGGGGGCTCGGCGCGGATACGCAGTATTTT.

This clonotype has a count of ten or more. The chain links TRBV7-9 to TRBJ2-1; D is ambiguous. Germline CDR1 SEHNR, CDR2 FQNEAQ (reference sequence). The CDR3 consists of 15 residues. Trimming took off 8 bases at V and 0 bases at J, with 14 bases between the two ends. The CDR3 bases are TGTGCCAGCGGGCCCAGAGACACCTCCTACAATGAGCAGTTCTTC. This translates into CASGPRDTSYNEQFF.

This clonotype has only a few counts. The CDR3 here is CASSQDRTDFSYEQYF. CDR3 DNA sequence: TGCGCCAGCAGCCAAGATCGTACAGATTTTTCCTACGAGCAGTACTTC. The chain couples TRBV4-3 to TRBJ2-7; D ambiguous. This CDR3 contains 16 residues. Looked up from germline, CDR1 is LGHNA and CDR2 is YSLEER. V lost 0 bases and J 1 base, leaving 13 bases between the germline ends.

This clonotype was counted at least ten times. This chain connects TRBV12-3 or TRBV12-4 to TRBJ1-1; D uncertain. V shed 7 bases and J shed 9 bases, with 12 bases lying between them. This CDR3 comprises 11 residues. CDR3 in amino acids: CASKSGGKAFF. CDR3 sequence (DNA): TGTGCCAGCAAGTCCGGAGGGAAAGCTTTCTTT.

This clonotype was observed many times. This chain connects TRBV9 to TRBJ1-2; 7 bases align to TRBD1. This CDR3 spans 13 amino acids. V gave up 3 bases and J gave up 3 bases; unmatched junction bases: 2. Germline V lookup: CDR1 SGDLS, CDR2 YYNGEE. CDR3 sequence: CASSADRDYGYTF. DNA for the CDR3: TGTGCCAGCAGCGCCGACAGGGACTATGGCTACACCTTC.

The CDR3 reads CAWSGSGTDSYEQYF. CDR3 DNA: TGTGCCTGGAGTGGATCCGGGACCGACTCCTACGAGCAGTACTTC. The rearrangement links TRBV30 to TRBJ2-7; D might be TRBD1 or TRBD2, each matching 5 bases. The CDR3 contains 15 residues. Per the germline V gene, CDR1 is GTSNPN and CDR2 is SVGIG (reference sequence). Trimming removed 1 base at V and 0 bases at J, with 13 bases between.

This clonotype has ten or more counts. The gene calls are TRBV4-1 and TRBJ2-2; TRBD2 matches at 10 bases. This CDR3 is 16 amino acids long. The V gene end was trimmed by 4 bases and the J gene end by 2 bases; junction bases not matched to a gene: 4. Germline CDR1 is MGHRA and CDR2 is YSYEKL. Here the CDR3 DNA reads TGCGCCAGCAGCCCCGTAGCGGGAGGAAACACCGGGGAGCTGTTTTTT. Translating it yields CASSPVAGGNTGELFF.

This clonotype was observed at least ten times. V and J are TRBV7-6 and TRBJ2-5, with D perhaps matching TRBD1 (6 bases). Trimming stripped 7 bases from V and 5 bases from J, with 11 bases between. Per germline, CDR1 SGHVS and CDR2 FNYEAQ. The CDR3 is 12 amino acids. The CDR3 is CASKDRGETQYF. Here the CDR3 DNA reads TGTGCCAGCAAGGATAGGGGGGAGACCCAGTACTTC.

The table lists this clonotype with many counts. The chain combines TRBV29-1 with TRBJ1-5; TRBD1 aligns across 8 bases. Unmatched junction bases numbered 3, after V lost 4 bases and J lost 1 base. Germline-derived CDR1 and CDR2 are SQVTM and ANQGSEA. This CDR3 has 14 residues. This chain's CDR3 is CSVAQGVSNQPQHF. The DNA for the CDR3 is TGCAGCGTTGCACAGGGGGTAAGCAATCAGCCCCAGCATTTT. Filled out from reference TRBV29-1 and TRBJ1-5, the complete variable domain reads SAVISQKPSRDICQRGTSLTIQCQVDSQVTMMFWYRQQPGQSLTLIATANQGSEATYESGFVIDKFPISRPNLTFSTLTVSNMSPEDSSIYLCSVAQGVSNQPQHFGDGTRLSIL.

This clonotype was counted many times. V gene TRBV11-2 combines with J gene TRBJ1-3; no clear D gene. Germline V CDR1 and CDR2: SGHAT, FQNNGV. The length of the CDR3 is 13 residues. Deletions cut 2 bases from V and 8 bases from J, with 10 bases between. CDR3 region: CASSLSVWDTIYF. The CDR3 DNA sequence: TGTGCCAGCAGCTTATCCGTCTGGGACACCATATATTTT.

This clonotype was counted many times. The CDR3 is CASSLTWTSGRGKEAQYF. The CDR3, as DNA: TGTGCCAGCAGTCTAACGTGGACTAGCGGGAGAGGAAAGGAGGCCCAGTACTTC. The rearrangement uses TRBV27 and TRBJ2-5, with 13 positions matching TRBD2. V trimming: 5 bases; J trimming: 9 bases; junction bases outside the gene matches: 18. Germline V gene data show CDR1 as MNHEY and CDR2 as SMNVEV (reference sequence). The CDR3 has 18 amino acids.

The chain uses TRBV13 and TRBJ1-2; D gene unclear. Per germline, CDR1 PRHDT and CDR2 FYEKMQ (reference sequence). The CDR3 length is 13 residues. V was shortened by 7 bases and J by 5 bases, with 14 bases between the two germline ends. CDR3 residues: CASTVLAGYGYTF. The CDR3 coding sequence is TGTGCCAGCACGGTCCTTGCTGGGTATGGCTACACCTTC.

This clonotype occurred many times. The chain has TRBV7-9 and TRBJ2-3, with TRBD1 identical over 8 bases. This CDR3 has 15 amino acids. Unmatched junction bases numbered 8, after V lost 7 bases and J lost 2 bases. Germline assignment: CDR1 SEHNR and CDR2 FQNEAQ (reference sequence). Here the CDR3 reads CASTPGTGSTDTQYF. The CDR3 nucleotides read TGTGCCAGCACCCCCGGGACAGGCTCCACAGATACGCAGTATTTT.

This clonotype was seen ten or more times. The J gene is TRBJ2-2, the V gene TRBV5-1; D perhaps matches TRBD1 (6 bases). In germline, CDR1 is SGHRS, CDR2 YFSETQ. The CDR3 spans 14 residues. V was clipped by 3 bases and J by 1 base, with 7 bases between them. CDR3 loop: CASSSTGNTGELFF. The CDR3 nucleotides are TGCGCCAGCAGCTCGACAGGGAACACCGGGGAGCTGTTTTTT.

This chain links TRBV4-3 with TRBJ2-7; D possibly corresponds to TRBD2 (6 bases). The CDR3 covers 15 residues. V lost 4 bases to trimming and J lost 2 bases, with 15 bases between them. The germline CDR1 and CDR2 sequences are LGHNA and YSLEER. CDR3 amino acids: CASSRNLASTYEQYF. The CDR3 bases are TGCGCCAGCAGCCGGAATCTAGCGTCCACCTACGAGCAGTACTTC.

This clonotype has a count of ten or more. V usage is TRBV5-1 and J usage is TRBJ2-1; perhaps D is TRBD1 or TRBD2 (5 bases each). Germline CDR1 is SGHRS and CDR2 is YFSETQ. V was pared by 5 bases and J by 5 bases, with 17 bases between. The CDR3 has 15 amino acids. The CDR3 region is CASRVRGGGHNEQFF. For the CDR3, the DNA is TGCGCCAGCAGGGTCCGTGGGGGTGGCCACAATGAGCAGTTCTTC.

This clonotype appeared many times. The rearrangement links TRBV30 to TRBJ1-1; a weak D match, TRBD1 (5 bases). CDR1 is GTSNPN, CDR2 SVGIG, per germline (reference sequence). With 0 bases removed from V and 11 bases from J, the gap between germline ends came to 13 bases. The CDR3 is 12 residues long. CDR3 sequence (DNA): TGTGCCTGGAGTGTGGGGACCCCATACGCTTTCTTT. Translated: CAWSVGTPYAFF.

This chain links TRBV7-6 with TRBJ1-1, with a weak D call TRBD1 (5 bases). The CDR3 has 16 residues. Germline CDR1 and CDR2: SGHVS and FNYEAQ. The V and J ends lost 2 bases and 4 bases respectively, with 17 bases between them. CDR3 sequence (DNA): TGTGCCAGCAGCTTAACTGTTCTGGGGGGGAGCACTGAAGCTTTCTTT. Its translation: CASSLTVLGGSTEAFF.